The text below deals with one T cell receptor (beta chain). Its target is unknown. Use of 60 Vbeta and 13 Jbeta primers characterized the PCR. Clones were sequenced by immunoSEQ multiplex PCR, and TCRdb holds only the in-frame ones, with some missing. This sample has 120,000 or so clones; roughly 72% occur once, and the top ten carry 11%. The data are from a study of cytomegalovirus exposure and HLA in healthy donors. Regarding the study as a whole: Analyzed later, association rates of TCRs varied across HLA loci, with DRB1 most and HLA-C fewest.

CDR3 length: 12 residues. Germline V gene data show CDR1 as MDHEN and CDR2 as SYDVKM. The V gene lost 2 bases and the J gene lost 7 bases, with 6 bases spanning the gap. Sequences were obtained from PBMCs. This sequence originates from a woman aged 45 to 65 in good health and CMV-seropositive. This chain links TRBV28 with TRBJ2-1, with TRBD2 as a possible D gene (5 bases). CDR3 sequence reads: CASSLTRNEQFF. DNA of the CDR3: TGTGCCAGCAGTTTAACTAGGAATGAGCAGTTCTTC.